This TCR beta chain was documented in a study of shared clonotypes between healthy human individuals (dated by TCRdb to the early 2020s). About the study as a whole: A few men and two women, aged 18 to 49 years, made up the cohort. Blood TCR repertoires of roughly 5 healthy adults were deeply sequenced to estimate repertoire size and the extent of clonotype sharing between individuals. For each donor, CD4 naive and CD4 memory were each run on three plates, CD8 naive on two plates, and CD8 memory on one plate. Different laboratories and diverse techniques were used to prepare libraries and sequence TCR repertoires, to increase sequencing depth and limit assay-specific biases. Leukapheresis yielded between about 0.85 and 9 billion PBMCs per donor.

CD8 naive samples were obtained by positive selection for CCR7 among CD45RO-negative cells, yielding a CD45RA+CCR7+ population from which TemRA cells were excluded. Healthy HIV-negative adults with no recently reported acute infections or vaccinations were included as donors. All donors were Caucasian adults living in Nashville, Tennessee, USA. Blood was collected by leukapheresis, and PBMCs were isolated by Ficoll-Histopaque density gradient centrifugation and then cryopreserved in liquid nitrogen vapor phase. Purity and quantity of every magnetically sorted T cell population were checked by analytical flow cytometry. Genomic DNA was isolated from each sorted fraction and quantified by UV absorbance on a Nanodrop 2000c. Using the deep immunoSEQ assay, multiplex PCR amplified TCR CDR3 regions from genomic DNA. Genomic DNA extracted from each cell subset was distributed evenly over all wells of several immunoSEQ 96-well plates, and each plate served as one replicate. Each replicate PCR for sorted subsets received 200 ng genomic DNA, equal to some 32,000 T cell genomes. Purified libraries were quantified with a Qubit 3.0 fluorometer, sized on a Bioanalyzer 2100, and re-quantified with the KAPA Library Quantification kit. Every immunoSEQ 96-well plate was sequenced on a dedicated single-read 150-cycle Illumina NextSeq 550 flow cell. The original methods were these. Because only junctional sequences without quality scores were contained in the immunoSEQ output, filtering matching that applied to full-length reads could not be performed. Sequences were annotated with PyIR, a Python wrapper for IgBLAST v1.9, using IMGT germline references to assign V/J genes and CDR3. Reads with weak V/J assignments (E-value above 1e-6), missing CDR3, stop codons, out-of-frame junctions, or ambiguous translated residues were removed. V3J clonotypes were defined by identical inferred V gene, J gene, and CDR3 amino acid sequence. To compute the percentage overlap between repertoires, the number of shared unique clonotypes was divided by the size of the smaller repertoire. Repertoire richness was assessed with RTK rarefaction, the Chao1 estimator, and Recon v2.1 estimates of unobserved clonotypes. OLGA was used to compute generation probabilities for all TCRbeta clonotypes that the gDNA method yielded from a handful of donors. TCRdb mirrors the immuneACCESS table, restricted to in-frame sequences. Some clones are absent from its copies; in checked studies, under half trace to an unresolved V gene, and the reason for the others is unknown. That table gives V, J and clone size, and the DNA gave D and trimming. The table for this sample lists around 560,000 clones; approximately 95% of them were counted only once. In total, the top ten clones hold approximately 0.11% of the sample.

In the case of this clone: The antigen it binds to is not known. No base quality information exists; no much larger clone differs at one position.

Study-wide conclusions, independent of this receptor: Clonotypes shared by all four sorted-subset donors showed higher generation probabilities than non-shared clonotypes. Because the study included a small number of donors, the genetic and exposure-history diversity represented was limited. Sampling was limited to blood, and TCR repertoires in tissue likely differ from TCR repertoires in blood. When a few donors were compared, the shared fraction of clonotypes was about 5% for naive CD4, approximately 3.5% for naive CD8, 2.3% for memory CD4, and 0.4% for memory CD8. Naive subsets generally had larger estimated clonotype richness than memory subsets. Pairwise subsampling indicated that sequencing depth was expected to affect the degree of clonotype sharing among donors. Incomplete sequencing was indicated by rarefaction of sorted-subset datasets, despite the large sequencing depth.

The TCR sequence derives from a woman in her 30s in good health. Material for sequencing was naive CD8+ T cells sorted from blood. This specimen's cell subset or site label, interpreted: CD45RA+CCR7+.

The CDR3 sequence is CASSPQVAGGSSYNEQFF. In nucleotides, the sequence is TGCGCCAGCAGCCCCCAGGTAGCGGGGGGGAGCTCCTACAATGAGCAGTTCTTC. The chain employs TRBV4-1 and TRBJ2-1, with 11 bases in between that match TRBD2. Unmatched junction bases come to 8, with V trimmed by 4 bases and J by 0 bases. Inclusive of the bounding cysteine and phenylalanine, the CDR3 is 18 residues long. Left in the record is the CDR3 DNA by itself, 54 bases read in frame from the first base. From the germline V gene, CDR1 is MGHRA and CDR2 is YSYEKL.